The 8 T cell receptor beta chains given below trace back to one sample, sequenced in a study of human versus mouse CDR3 diversity and MHC coevolution (dated 2017 in TCRdb). Library method: the immunoSEQ multiplex PCR assay. What TCRdb holds here is the immuneACCESS table cut down to in-frame rearrangements. Part of the clones is not present; checked against another copy, under half of the missing clones reflect an unresolved V gene, and the others are unexplained. The sample profile shows about 83,000 clones; about nine tenths of them were found once. Over 0.12% of the sample lies in the top ten. Source material: naive CD4+ T cells from blood. The cell subset or site label for this specimen denotes: CD45RO-negative CD62L-positive naive CD4 T cells. The receptors were sampled from a person between 25 and 75 years old in good health.

The rearrangement links TRBV5-4 to TRBJ1-1, with D unresolved. This CDR3 comprises 17 residues. The V gene lost 4 bases and the J gene lost 0 bases, with 19 bases spanning the gap. From germline, CDR1 is SGHNT and CDR2 YYREEE (reference sequence). The chain's CDR3 is CASSDARAGILNTEAFF. In nucleotides, the CDR3 is TGTGCCAGCAGCGACGCGAGAGCAGGTATCTTGAACACTGAAGCTTTCTTT.

The genes are TRBV16 and TRBJ1-2; 8 bases fit TRBD1. Germline loops: CDR1 KGHSY, CDR2 FQNENV. The length of the CDR3 is 15 residues. Trimming cost V 4 bases and J 4 bases; bases outside gene matches: 8. The CDR3 sequence: CASSPQDRATYGYTF. The DNA for the CDR3 is TGTGCCAGCAGCCCCCAGGACAGGGCGACCTATGGCTACACCTTC.

A single count supports this clone. CDR3 nucleotides: TGTGCCAGCTCACCAAACAGGGGCAGGAATACGCAGTATTTT. This gives the protein CASSPNRGRNTQYF. This chain uses TRBV18 with TRBJ2-3, with 7 bases fitting TRBD1. CDR1 KGHSH and CDR2 LQKENI come from the germline V gene. The CDR3 loop spans 14 amino acids. J was trimmed by 7 bases and V by 2 bases; bases with no gene match: 6.

The genes are TRBV5-1 and TRBJ1-1; TRBD1 matches 9 bases. Trimming removed 3 bases from V and 0 bases from J; junction bases left unmatched: 3. CDR1 is SGHRS, CDR2 YFSETQ, per germline. This CDR3 has 15 amino acids. The chain's CDR3 is CASSSQGALNTEAFF. CDR3 in DNA: TGCGCCAGCAGCTCACAGGGGGCTCTGAACACTGAAGCTTTCTTT.

This chain connects TRBV27 to TRBJ2-7, with 9 bases aligning to TRBD2. CDR3 size: 15 residues. Per germline, CDR1 MNHEY and CDR2 SMNVEV (reference sequence). V trimming: 2 bases; J trimming: 4 bases; junction bases outside the gene matches: 6. The CDR3 region is CASSLKGLALYEQYF. The DNA of the CDR3 is TGTGCCAGCAGTTTAAAGGGACTAGCTTTATACGAGCAGTACTTC.

The genes are TRBV19 and TRBJ1-5; TRBD1 might be the D (6 bases). The CDR3 spans 15 residues. The ends were cut back, 2 bases at V and 1 base at J, with 9 bases in the middle. From germline, CDR1 is LNHDA and CDR2 SQIVND (reference sequence). The CDR3 nucleotides read TGTGCCAGTAGTATATCCGGACAGAGCAATCAGCCCCAGCATTTT. It is translated as CASSISGQSNQPQHF.

V and J are TRBV4-1 and TRBJ2-4; D not certain. V was pared by 1 base and J by 0 bases, with 16 bases between. From germline, CDR1 is MGHRA and CDR2 YSYEKL. The CDR3 is made up of 18 amino acids. As DNA, the CDR3 is TGCGCCAGCAGCCAAGGGGCCCAGTCCAGCCTAGCCAAAAACATTCAGTACTTC. Translated, it gives CASSQGAQSSLAKNIQYF.

This clone has only one observation. The V gene is TRBV7-6, the J gene TRBJ2-7; a possible D gene is TRBD2 (7 bases). The CDR3 loop spans 20 amino acids. Germline lookup yields CDR1 SGHVS and CDR2 FNYEAQ. V lost 2 bases and J 0 bases, leaving 26 bases between the germline ends. The CDR3 coding sequence is TGTGCCAGCAGCTTAAATGTGTGGGGGGGCCGTTTTCTCAGCTCCTACGAGCAGTACTTC. Translated, it gives CASSLNVWGGRFLSSYEQYF.